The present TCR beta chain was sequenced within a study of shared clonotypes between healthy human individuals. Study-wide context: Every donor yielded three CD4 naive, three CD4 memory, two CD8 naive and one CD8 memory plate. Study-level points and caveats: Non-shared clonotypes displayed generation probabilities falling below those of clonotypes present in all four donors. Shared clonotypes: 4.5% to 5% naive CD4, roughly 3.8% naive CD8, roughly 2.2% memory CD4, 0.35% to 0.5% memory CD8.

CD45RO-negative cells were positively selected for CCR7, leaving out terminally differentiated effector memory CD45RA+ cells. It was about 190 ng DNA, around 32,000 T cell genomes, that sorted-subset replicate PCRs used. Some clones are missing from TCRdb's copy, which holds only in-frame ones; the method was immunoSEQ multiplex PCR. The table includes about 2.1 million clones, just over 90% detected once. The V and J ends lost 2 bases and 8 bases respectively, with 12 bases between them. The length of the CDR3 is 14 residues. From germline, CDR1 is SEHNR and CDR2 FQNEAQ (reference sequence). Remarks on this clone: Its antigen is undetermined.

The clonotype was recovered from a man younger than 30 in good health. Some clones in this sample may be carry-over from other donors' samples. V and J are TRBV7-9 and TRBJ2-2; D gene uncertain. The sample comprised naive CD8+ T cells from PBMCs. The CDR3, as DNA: TGTGCCAGCAGCTTAATCCCCTCCATGGGGGAGCTGTTTTTT. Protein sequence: CASSLIPSMGELFF.